This TCR beta chain appears in the sequencing data of a study of T cells after somatic rescue of genetic block. Clones were read by immunoSEQ multiplex PCR, and TCRdb kept only the in-frame ones, dropping some. The sample has tens of thousands of clones, 85% to 95% seen once. Trimming removed 3 bases at V and 0 bases at J, with 9 bases between. The CDR3 runs 14 residues. CDR1 is ENHRY and CDR2 is SYGVKD in the germline V gene. The sequence was collected from a man in his forties. The specimen sequenced was peripheral blood mononuclear cells (PBMCs). The chain links TRBV10-3 to TRBJ2-7; D not resolved. Written as DNA, the CDR3 is TGTGCCATCAGTGACAGCGATAGCTCCTACGAGCAGTACTTC. The encoded protein is CAISDSDSSYEQYF.